This is a list of T cell receptor beta chains from one sample in a study of naive and memory T cell subsets. MiXCR, run by TCRdb on the UMI-ligation and nested PCR reads, gives a single entry per CDR3 protein. The sample holds tens of thousands of distinct CDR3 sequences; roughly 9.3% are singletons and the top ten take less than 1.5%. Sequenced input: naive CD8+ T cells from blood. The origin of the receptors is a human donor in good health. CDR3s leave out the opening cysteine and the closing phenylalanine or tryptophan. A D gene is named only where the DNA matches it firmly.

V,D,CDR3
TRBV20-1,NA,SANFGEPYNSPLH
TRBV28,NA,ASRLTGNSNQPQH
TRBV12-3/TRBV12-4,NA,ASREQGIDAKNIQY
TRBV15,TRBD2,ATSSGTSGGTDTQY
TRBV24-1,TRBD2,ATSDPSGRAVYEQF
TRBV6-1,NA,ASSGLMWETQY
TRBV29-1,TRBD2,SVVTRDYVDEQF
TRBV4-1,TRBD1,ASSQVVPVGTGAYGYT
TRBV28,TRBD2,ASSPGRVVAGYLAYEQY
TRBV4-1,TRBD2,ASSHFWDGEGSYEQY
TRBV6-5,TRBD2,ASSFRTSGQYQETQY
TRBV3-1,NA,ASSQDSSAHREQY
TRBV12-3/TRBV12-4,TRBD1,ASSLLGGSDEQF
TRBV6-2/TRBV6-3,TRBD1,ASSRQQGVVNAEAF
TRBV4-1,NA,ASSHPGRGELF
TRBV29-1,TRBD1,SGATGVNEQF
TRBV6-5,NA,ASSYRQARAEAF
TRBV12-3/TRBV12-4,TRBD1,ASSDGQGGRSPQPQH
TRBV5-6,NA,ASSLVTGEAF
TRBV6-5,NA,ASRAAGGYSNQPQH
TRBV3-1,TRBD2,ASSQGPSGRNEQF
TRBV12-3/TRBV12-4,TRBD2,ASSLGGRAGDEQY
TRBV7-2,TRBD2,ASSLTGGKSNEQF
TRBV3-1,TRBD2,ASSQDLGTSGNEQF
TRBV19,NA,ASSPNLDSLNQPQH
TRBV27,TRBD2,ASSLFSGSEDEQY
TRBV29-1,NA,SVEWAESSQEGNEQF
TRBV27,TRBD2,ASRSGLAGPHNYNEQF
TRBV28,NA,ASSLDGFSNQPQH
TRBV11-1,NA,ASSFTAYGLTDTQY
TRBV4-2,NA,ASSQGNEQF
TRBV7-9,NA,ASSPRGRYEQY
TRBV7-8,TRBD2,ASSRLAGSTDTQY
TRBV19,NA,ASSKLASYEQY
TRBV6-6,TRBD2,ASSSDVLAGGEQY
TRBV29-1,NA,SVDGGPEQF
TRBV9,NA,ASSVPGGAQETQY